The 31 T cell receptor beta chains below come from one sample, sequenced in a study of blood T cell repertoires in COVID-19. Sequenced by immunoSEQ multiplex PCR; TCRdb stores in-frame clones only, minus some. The sample has around 99,000 clones; around 89% are singletons. Sequencing was carried out using peripheral blood. The receptor source for this set is a human donor in a cohort sampled during active COVID-19.

The chain uses TRBV7-2 and TRBJ2-7; possible D gene TRBD2, 5 bases. The V end lost 5 bases, the J end lost 1 base, and 12 bases lay between the germline ends. The germline V gene encodes CDR1 SGHTA and CDR2 FQGNSA. The CDR3 consists of 14 residues. This CDR3 reads CASSPRRASYEQYF. DNA of the CDR3: TGTGCCAGCAGCCCTAGGCGGGCGTCCTACGAGCAGTACTTC.

The J gene is TRBJ1-6, the V gene TRBV6-5; D uncertain. CDR1 MNHEY and CDR2 SVGAGI come from the germline V gene. Trimming cost V 5 bases and J 4 bases, with 3 bases left between them. CDR3 length: 12 residues. The CDR3 DNA sequence: TGTGCCAGCAGTCCTTATAATTCACCCCTCCACTTT. It codes for CASSPYNSPLHF.

V gene TRBV28 combines with J gene TRBJ2-7; TRBD1 is a possible D gene (5 bases). CDR1 is MDHEN and CDR2 is SYDVKM in the germline V gene. With 0 bases removed from V and 0 bases from J, the gap between germline ends came to 9 bases. The length of the CDR3 is 15 residues. The CDR3, as DNA: TGTGCCAGCAGTTTATGGGGGCCCAGCTCCTACGAGCAGTACTTC. This encodes CASSLWGPSSYEQYF.

CDR3: CASSLRGGLRETQYF. In DNA form, the CDR3 reads TGTGCCAGCAGCTTACGGGGGGGCCTTAGAGAGACCCAGTACTTC. This chain connects TRBV5-4 to TRBJ2-5, with 8 nucleotides matching TRBD2. V was pared by 2 bases and J by 4 bases, with 7 bases of the junction left unmatched. The V gene's germline CDR1 is SGHNT and CDR2 YYREEE (reference sequence). The CDR3 runs 15 residues.

The V and J genes are TRBV27 and TRBJ2-1; TRBD2 agrees at 9 bases. J gave up 6 bases and V 6 bases, and 6 bases lay outside the gene matches. The CDR3 spans 14 residues. In germline, CDR1 is MNHEY, CDR2 SMNVEV (reference sequence). In DNA, the CDR3 is TGTGCCAGCAGCAGAGCGGGGGGCCTCAATGAGCAGTTCTTC. Translating gives CASSRAGGLNEQFF.

This sequence joins TRBV7-9 and TRBJ2-5; a weak D match, TRBD1 (5 bases). CDR3 size: 13 residues. V was clipped by 2 bases and J by 2 bases, with 6 bases between them. The germline V gene has CDR1 SEHNR and CDR2 FQNEAQ (reference sequence). CDR3: CASSLPGQETQYF. The CDR3 nucleotides read TGTGCCAGCAGCTTACCAGGGCAAGAGACCCAGTACTTC.

This chain joins TRBV5-1 and TRBJ2-6; D might be TRBD2 (5 bases). CDR1 and CDR2 (germline): SGHRS, YFSETQ. Trimming cost V 7 bases and J 0 bases, with 17 bases left between them. This CDR3 has 17 amino acids. CDR3 in DNA: TGCGCCAGCTCCCCGCGGGCAGGTCTCTCTGGGGCCAACGTCCTGACTTTC. Amino acids: CASSPRAGLSGANVLTF.

The chain couples TRBV15 to TRBJ2-1; 11 bases are shared with TRBD2. From germline, CDR1 is LNHNV and CDR2 YYDKDF (reference sequence). Germline trimming cut 0 bases from V and 4 bases from J; bases unmatched to any gene: 8. There are 18 residues in the CDR3. The CDR3 here is CATSRDLSGTSGYNEQFF. The CDR3 DNA is TGTGCCACCAGCAGAGACCTATCCGGGACTAGCGGATACAATGAGCAGTTCTTC. The complete variable domain, with remaining parts taken from reference TRBV15 and TRBJ2-1, reads DAMVIQNPRYQVTQFGKPVTLSCSQTLNHNVMYWYQQKSSQAPKLLFHYYDKDFNNEADTPDNFQSRRPNTSFCFLDIRSPGLGDTAMYLCATSRDLSGTSGYNEQFFGPGTRLTVL.

The table lists this clone with a count of one. The J gene is TRBJ2-2, the V gene TRBV20-1; D may be TRBD2 (5 bases). The CDR3 totals 14 residues. CDR1 DFQATT and CDR2 SNEGSKA come from the germline V gene (reference sequence). V lost 3 bases and J 4 bases, leaving 12 bases between the germline ends. The CDR3 nucleotides read TGCAGTGCTAGTAGGCTAGCTGGCACCGGGGAGCTGTTTTTT. Translated, it gives CSASRLAGTGELFF.

This clone showed up just once. The chain employs TRBV6-4 and TRBJ2-5; 10 bases line up with TRBD2. Germline CDR1 MRHNA, CDR2 SNTAGT. This CDR3 has 15 residues. Trimming cost V 4 bases and J 5 bases; bases outside gene matches: 7. The CDR3, as DNA: TGTGCCAGCAGTGTGGTAGCGGGAGGAGAGGAGACCCAGTACTTC. Protein product: CASSVVAGGEETQYF.

V and J are TRBV28 and TRBJ2-7; possibly TRBD2 for D (6 bases). This CDR3 region has 13 residues. Trimming left V 6 bases short and J 2 bases short, with 11 bases between. Looked up from germline, CDR1 is MDHEN and CDR2 is SYDVKM. The CDR3 here is CASRPGTPYEQYF. In DNA form, the CDR3 reads TGTGCCAGCAGGCCGGGGACTCCCTACGAGCAGTACTTC.

This clone was seen just once. The V call is TRBV19, the J call TRBJ1-2; the D is unclear. The V end was cut by 5 bases, the J end by 11 bases, with 27 bases between. The germline V gene encodes CDR1 LNHDA and CDR2 SQIVND (reference sequence). CDR3 length equals 16 residues. CDR3 residues: CASSLPPLNAVRGYTF. The CDR3 DNA reads as TGTGCCAGTAGTCTTCCTCCCTTAAACGCAGTCCGGGGATACACCTTC.

V usage is TRBV13 and J usage is TRBJ2-6; the D gene is possibly TRBD2 (6 bases). Germline CDR1 and CDR2: PRHDT and FYEKMQ (reference sequence). The ends were cut back, 4 bases at V and 4 bases at J, with 17 bases in the middle. The CDR3 spans 17 residues. CDR3: CASSSRDLLWGANVLTF. In DNA form, the CDR3 reads TGTGCCAGCAGCTCGCGGGACCTCCTGTGGGGGGCCAACGTCCTGACTTTC.

The chain recombines TRBV6-4 with TRBJ2-1; perhaps TRBD2 as D (6 bases). Per the germline V gene, CDR1 is MRHNA and CDR2 is SNTAGT. Trimming pared 5 bases from V and 2 bases from J, leaving 28 bases between. The length of the CDR3 is 20 residues. This CDR3 is CASSPRATNNPGGPYNEQFF. The CDR3 bases are TGTGCCAGCAGTCCGAGGGCGACTAACAACCCAGGAGGGCCCTACAATGAGCAGTTCTTC.

The chain combines TRBV11-2 with TRBJ2-5; weak D call: TRBD1 (5 bases). The germline V gene has CDR1 SGHAT and CDR2 FQNNGV. Trimming left V 1 base short and J 5 bases short, with 14 bases between. This CDR3 is built from 15 residues. The CDR3 loop is CASSLGGHSVETQYF. In DNA form, the CDR3 reads TGTGCCAGCAGCTTAGGGGGCCACTCAGTGGAGACCCAGTACTTC. The entire variable domain, with the rest obtained from reference TRBV11-2 and TRBJ2-5, is as follows: EAGVAQSPRYKIIEKRQSVAFWCNPISGHATLYWYQQILGQGPKLLIQFQNNGVVDDSQLPKDRFSAERLKGVDSTLKIQPAKLEDSAVYLCASSLGGHSVETQYFGPGTRLLVL.

V and J are TRBV13 and TRBJ2-7, with D possibly matching TRBD2 (7 bases). Trimming removed 3 bases from V and 6 bases from J, with 18 bases in between. The CDR3 totals 15 residues. Per germline, CDR1 PRHDT and CDR2 FYEKMQ (reference sequence). CDR3 DNA: TGTGCCAGCAGCTTTTTCGGTGGGGGGGCACGCGAGCAGTACTTC. Its protein product is CASSFFGGGAREQYF. Full variable domain (missing parts from reference TRBV13 and TRBJ2-7): AAGVIQSPRHLIKEKRETATLKCYPIPRHDTVYWYQQGPGQDPQFLISFYEKMQSDKGSIPDRFSAQQFSDYHSELNMSSLELGDSALYFCASSFFGGGAREQYFGPGTRLTVT.

The CDR3 DNA reads as TGTGCCACCAGTGATTTGCGTAGCACAGATACGCAGTATTTT. Residues: CATSDLRSTDTQYF. This rearrangement joins TRBV24-1 to TRBJ2-3; D remains unclear. CDR3 size: 14 residues. The V and J ends lost 0 bases and 0 bases respectively, with 3 bases between them. Germline assignment: CDR1 KGHDR and CDR2 SFDVKD.

The CDR3 protein is CASRIGGNGNTIYF. The CDR3 DNA reads TGTGCCAGCAGGATAGGGGGAAATGGAAACACCATATATTTT. The chain employs TRBV28 and TRBJ1-3, with D perhaps matching TRBD1 (6 bases). The CDR3 has 14 residues. V was pared by 6 bases and J by 3 bases, with 12 bases between. CDR1 MDHEN and CDR2 SYDVKM come from the germline V gene. Based on the CDR3 plus reference TRBV28 and TRBJ1-3, the full variable domain is DVKVTQSSRYLVKRTGEKVFLECVQDMDHENMFWYRQDPGLGLRLIYFSYDVKMKEKGDIPEGYSVSREKKERFSLILESASTNQTSMYLCASRIGGNGNTIYFGEGSWLTVV.

The chain employs TRBV9 and TRBJ2-5; 9 positions match TRBD2. CDR1 SGDLS and CDR2 YYNGEE come from the germline V gene. The CDR3 is made up of 15 amino acids. With 1 base clipped from V and 4 bases from J, the junction kept 5 bases outside the gene matches. The CDR3 is CASSVIPSGTETQYF. Written as DNA, the CDR3 is TGTGCCAGCAGCGTAATCCCTAGCGGGACAGAGACCCAGTACTTC.

The chain has TRBV19 and TRBJ1-5; 7 bases are a match to TRBD1. Germline CDR1 is LNHDA and CDR2 is SQIVND (reference sequence). Trimming took 5 bases from V and 1 from J; bases not matched to a gene: 8. CDR3 length equals 16 residues. The CDR3 region is CASSPRQGFSNQPQHF. CDR3 coding DNA: TGTGCCAGTAGTCCCCGACAGGGTTTCAGCAATCAGCCCCAGCATTTT.

In its sample, this clone was seen a few times. The genes are TRBV7-9 and TRBJ1-5; TRBD1 might be the D (6 bases). The germline V gene encodes CDR1 SEHNR and CDR2 FQNEAQ (reference sequence). Trimming took off 4 bases at V and 4 bases at J, with 14 bases between the two ends. CDR3 length: 15 residues. In DNA form, the CDR3 reads TGTGCCAGCAGCTACGGGACATTGTCTAATCAGCCCCAGCATTTT. Translation gives CASSYGTLSNQPQHF.

This chain uses TRBV28 with TRBJ2-7; 9 positions agree with TRBD1. CDR3 size: 17 residues. Germline CDR1 reads MDHEN; CDR2 reads SYDVKM. Trimming removed 2 bases from V and 2 bases from J; junction bases left unmatched: 10. CDR3 in DNA: TGTGCCAGCAGTTTACGGCCCCCGGGACAGGGACCCTACGAGCAGTACTTC. This gives the protein CASSLRPPGQGPYEQYF.

This clone was detected a few times. V usage is TRBV4-1 and J usage is TRBJ1-4; unclear D gene. Germline CDR1 is MGHRA and CDR2 is YSYEKL. This CDR3 is 13 amino acids long. Trimming removed 4 bases at V and 6 bases at J, with 9 bases between. CDR3: CASSREIDEKLFF. The DNA for the CDR3 is TGCGCCAGCAGCCGGGAGATCGATGAAAAACTGTTTTTT.

This sequence joins TRBV6-5 and TRBJ2-1; 7 bases agree with TRBD1. J was trimmed by 5 bases and V by 7 bases; bases with no gene match: 5. This CDR3 has 13 amino acids. Germline CDR1 MNHEY, CDR2 SVGAGI. As DNA, the CDR3 is TGTGCCAGCATTCGACAGGGACACAATGAGCAGTTCTTC. As protein: CASIRQGHNEQFF.

This clone has a single count. J is TRBJ2-7 and V is TRBV19, with 13 bases identical to TRBD2. CDR1 LNHDA and CDR2 SQIVND come from the germline V gene (reference sequence). V dropped 6 bases and J dropped 7; count of bases not matched to a gene: 12. This CDR3 has 16 amino acids. CDR3 loop: CASSATGTSGMWEQYF. CDR3 sequence (DNA): TGTGCCAGTAGCGCCACCGGGACTAGCGGGATGTGGGAGCAGTACTTC.

The V call is TRBV3-1 (or the pseudogene TRBV3-2), the J call TRBJ1-1, with D perhaps matching TRBD1 (5 bases). Germline V lookup: CDR1 LGHDT, CDR2 YNNKEL (reference sequence). V was shortened by 1 base and J by 10 bases, with 16 bases between the two germline ends. This CDR3 spans 14 amino acids. CDR3 residues: CASSQAGTEGVAFF. CDR3 DNA: TGTGCCAGCAGCCAAGCAGGGACGGAGGGTGTAGCTTTCTTT.

The chain carries TRBV11-2 and TRBJ2-3, with 12 bases identical to TRBD2. The CDR3 totals 18 residues. V shed 5 bases and J 5 bases; nucleotides not matched to a gene: 14. CDR1 is SGHAT, CDR2 FQNNGV, per germline. The CDR3 bases are TGTGCCAGCAGCCCCATATCCGGACTAGCGGGGATGATAGATACGCAGTATTTT. Translation gives CASSPISGLAGMIDTQYF. Full variable domain (outside the CDR3, taken from reference TRBV11-2 and TRBJ2-3): EAGVAQSPRYKIIEKRQSVAFWCNPISGHATLYWYQQILGQGPKLLIQFQNNGVVDDSQLPKDRFSAERLKGVDSTLKIQPAKLEDSAVYLCASSPISGLAGMIDTQYFGPGTRLTVL.

The chain recombines TRBV18 with TRBJ2-4, with a possible D match to TRBD1 (6 bases). The length of the CDR3 is 18 residues. Trimming removed 2 bases at V and 0 bases at J, with 17 bases between. Germline assignment: CDR1 KGHSH and CDR2 LQKENI. CDR3 DNA sequence: TGTGCCAGCTCACCAAGGGCAGGGGCCTTGCTAGCCAAAAACATTCAGTACTTC. It translates to CASSPRAGALLAKNIQYF.

V and J are TRBV5-1 and TRBJ1-6, with D hard to call. Germline CDR1 reads SGHRS; CDR2 reads YFSETQ. The CDR3 length is 17 residues. Between the trimmed V and J ends, which lost 0 bases and 4 bases, there was a span of 14 bases. CDR3 region: CASSLAEGGPYNSPLHF. In DNA, the CDR3 is TGCGCCAGCAGCTTGGCGGAGGGTGGCCCATATAATTCACCCCTCCACTTT.

The chain joins TRBV5-4 to TRBJ2-7; 10 bases agree with TRBD2. Germline CDR1 SGHNT, CDR2 YYREEE (reference sequence). The CDR3 consists of 15 residues. Trimming removed 0 bases from V and 8 bases from J; junction bases left unmatched: 8. The CDR3: CASSLGLAGVLQQYF. The CDR3 DNA reads as TGTGCCAGCAGCTTGGGGCTAGCGGGGGTTTTACAGCAGTACTTC.

J is TRBJ1-2 and V is TRBV6-5; a possible D gene is TRBD1 (5 bases). This CDR3 comprises 15 residues. Germline-derived CDR1 and CDR2 are MNHEY and SVGAGI. Deletions cut 6 bases from V and 4 bases from J, with 18 bases between. The CDR3 loop reads CASSLSSQVGYGYTF. The CDR3 coding sequence is TGTGCCAGCAGCCTTTCATCACAGGTGGGCTATGGCTACACCTTC.